These T cell receptor beta chains were read from a single sample in a study of shared clonotypes between healthy human individuals. Sequencing used immunoSEQ multiplex PCR; TCRdb keeps in-frame clones, though not all of them. This sample has over 2 million clones, with roughly 95% found just once. The source material was naive CD4+ T cells sorted from blood. The source of these receptors is a man younger than 30 in good health. CDR3s include the opening cysteine and the closing phenylalanine or tryptophan. A D gene is named only where the DNA matches it firmly. Size values are once, few and many counts, or a class for expanded clones, and some rows have none.

j_gene: TRBJ2-5
abundance: .
d_gene: TRBD1
v_gene: TRBV5-1
CDR3aa: CASSSQGDETQYF
CDR3nt: TGCGCCAGCAGCTCGCAGGGGGATGAGACCCAGTACTTC

j_gene: TRBJ2-3
abundance: .
d_gene: TRBD2
v_gene: TRBV28
CDR3aa: CASSSAGGSDTQYF
CDR3nt: TGTGCCAGCAGTTCTGCGGGGGGCTCAGATACGCAGTATTTT

j_gene: TRBJ1-5
abundance: .
d_gene: .
v_gene: TRBV28
CDR3aa: CASRGIPNNQPQHF
CDR3nt: TGTGCCAGCAGGGGGATACCTAACAATCAGCCCCAGCATTTT

j_gene: TRBJ2-7
abundance: .
d_gene: TRBD1
v_gene: TRBV12-5
CDR3aa: CASGLVETGLSYEQYF
CDR3nt: TGTGCTAGTGGTTTGGTAGAGACAGGGTTGTCCTACGAGCAGTACTTC

j_gene: TRBJ2-1
abundance: .
d_gene: .
v_gene: TRBV9
CDR3aa: CASSVGISLGNEQFF
CDR3nt: TGTGCCAGCAGCGTAGGTATCTCACTTGGGAATGAGCAGTTCTTC

j_gene: TRBJ1-1
abundance: .
d_gene: .
v_gene: TRBV7-9
CDR3aa: CASSLDQATAFF
CDR3nt: TGTGCCAGCAGCTTAGATCAGGCGACAGCTTTCTTT

j_gene: TRBJ1-1
abundance: .
d_gene: .
v_gene: TRBV10-3
CDR3aa: CAVRWGANTEAFF
CDR3nt: TGTGCCGTCCGCTGGGGGGCGAACACTGAAGCTTTCTTT

j_gene: TRBJ2-2
abundance: .
d_gene: TRBD2
v_gene: TRBV5-8
CDR3aa: CASSESETSALNTGELFF
CDR3nt: TGTGCCAGCAGCGAGTCGGAGACTAGCGCGTTGAACACCGGGGAGCTGTTTTTT

j_gene: TRBJ2-5
abundance: .
d_gene: TRBD2
v_gene: TRBV5-4
CDR3aa: CATGLAGVQETQYF
CDR3nt: TGTGCCACAGGACTAGCGGGAGTTCAGGAGACCCAGTACTTC

j_gene: TRBJ1-6
abundance: .
d_gene: TRBD1
v_gene: TRBV7-6
CDR3aa: CASSGGQGNSPLHF
CDR3nt: TGTGCCAGCAGCGGGGGACAGGGAAATTCACCCCTCCACTTT

j_gene: TRBJ2-5
abundance: .
d_gene: .
v_gene: TRBV7-8
CDR3aa: CASSPILVETQYF
CDR3nt: TGTGCCAGCAGTCCAATCCTAGTTGAGACCCAGTACTTC

j_gene: TRBJ2-4
abundance: .
d_gene: .
v_gene: TRBV5-1
CDR3aa: CASSLTGSLAKNIQYF
CDR3nt: TGCGCCAGCAGCTTGACAGGGTCGTTGGCCAAAAACATTCAGTACTTC

j_gene: TRBJ1-2
abundance: .
d_gene: .
v_gene: TRBV30
CDR3aa: CAWSGSGLIYGYTF
CDR3nt: TGTGCCTGGAGTGGTTCAGGGCTCATATATGGCTACACCTTC

j_gene: TRBJ2-7
abundance: .
d_gene: TRBD1
v_gene: TRBV11-2
CDR3aa: CASSYGTGDYEQYF
CDR3nt: TGTGCCAGCAGCTACGGGACAGGTGACTACGAGCAGTACTTC

j_gene: TRBJ1-3
abundance: once
d_gene: TRBD1
v_gene: TRBV9
CDR3aa: CASSARRGTDVGNTIYF
CDR3nt: TGTGCCAGCAGCGCCCGCCGTGGGACAGACGTTGGAAACACCATATATTTT

j_gene: TRBJ1-6
abundance: few
d_gene: .
v_gene: TRBV6-1
CDR3aa: CASSEGHNSPLHF
CDR3nt: TGTGCCAGCAGTGAAGGGCATAATTCACCCCTCCACTTT

j_gene: TRBJ2-7
abundance: .
d_gene: .
v_gene: TRBV4-3
CDR3aa: CASSQGGFLSPYEQYF
CDR3nt: TGCGCCAGCAGCCAAGGTGGCTTCCTTTCCCCCTACGAGCAGTACTTC

j_gene: TRBJ1-5
abundance: .
d_gene: .
v_gene: TRBV30
CDR3aa: CAWSKGGGQPQHF
CDR3nt: TGTGCCTGGAGTAAGGGGGGCGGTCAGCCCCAGCATTTT

j_gene: TRBJ1-3
abundance: .
d_gene: .
v_gene: TRBV28
CDR3aa: CASSLDYPGGNTIYF
CDR3nt: TGTGCCAGCAGTCTAGACTATCCGGGGGGAAACACCATATATTTT

j_gene: TRBJ2-7
abundance: .
d_gene: .
v_gene: TRBV15
CDR3aa: CATSRDRGPYEQYF
CDR3nt: TGTGCCACCAGCAGAGATCGAGGGCCCTACGAGCAGTACTTC

j_gene: TRBJ2-1
abundance: .
d_gene: TRBD2
v_gene: TRBV7-2
CDR3aa: CASSFVGLAGVLSEQFF
CDR3nt: TGTGCCAGCAGCTTTGTCGGTCTAGCGGGAGTCCTCAGTGAGCAGTTCTTC

j_gene: TRBJ2-7
abundance: .
d_gene: TRBD2
v_gene: TRBV30
CDR3aa: CAWASDRDFSSGRARGEQYF
CDR3nt: TGTGCCTGGGCCTCCGACAGGGACTTCTCTAGCGGGAGGGCCCGCGGCGAGCAGTACTTC

j_gene: TRBJ2-1
abundance: .
d_gene: .
v_gene: TRBV10-2
CDR3aa: CASSDFPLPGVPYNEQFF
CDR3nt: TGCGCCAGCAGTGATTTCCCTCTTCCGGGAGTCCCCTACAATGAGCAGTTCTTC

j_gene: TRBJ2-4
abundance: .
d_gene: .
v_gene: TRBV11-2
CDR3aa: CASSLEIGYPNIQYF
CDR3nt: TGTGCCAGCAGCTTAGAAATTGGGTACCCCAACATTCAGTACTTC

j_gene: TRBJ2-1
abundance: once
d_gene: .
v_gene: TRBV4-1
CDR3aa: CASSQTPRGNEQFF
CDR3nt: TGCGCCAGCAGCCAAACCCCTCGGGGGAATGAGCAGTTCTTC

j_gene: TRBJ2-7
abundance: .
d_gene: TRBD2
v_gene: TRBV29-1
CDR3aa: CSVDTSGASYEQYF
CDR3nt: TGCAGCGTTGACACTAGCGGAGCCTCCTACGAGCAGTACTTC

j_gene: TRBJ2-3
abundance: once
d_gene: .
v_gene: TRBV5-1
CDR3aa: CASSLGQDPDTQYF
CDR3nt: TGCGCCAGCAGCTTGGGCCAGGATCCAGATACGCAGTATTTT

j_gene: TRBJ1-1
abundance: .
d_gene: .
v_gene: TRBV6-1
CDR3aa: CASSLDRNTEAFF
CDR3nt: TGTGCCAGCAGCCTTGACAGGAACACTGAAGCTTTCTTT

j_gene: TRBJ1-2
abundance: .
d_gene: TRBD1
v_gene: TRBV19
CDR3aa: CASSPNDRGGGYTF
CDR3nt: TGTGCCAGTAGTCCCAACGACAGGGGCGGTGGCTACACCTTC

j_gene: TRBJ1-1
abundance: .
d_gene: .
v_gene: TRBV28
CDR3aa: CASSNTGKGVTEAFF
CDR3nt: TGTGCCAGCAGTAATACTGGAAAGGGAGTCACTGAAGCTTTCTTT

j_gene: TRBJ2-1
abundance: once
d_gene: .
v_gene: TRBV7-3
CDR3aa: CASSLNPWGEQFF
CDR3nt: TGTGCCAGCAGCTTAAACCCCTGGGGGGAGCAGTTCTTC

j_gene: TRBJ1-1
abundance: .
d_gene: TRBD1
v_gene: TRBV29-1
CDR3aa: CSASTGVNTEAFF
CDR3nt: TGCAGCGCTTCGACAGGGGTGAACACTGAAGCTTTCTTT

j_gene: TRBJ1-6
abundance: .
d_gene: .
v_gene: TRBV15
CDR3aa: CATSRDPNDNSPLHF
CDR3nt: TGTGCCACCAGCAGAGATCCTAATGATAATTCACCCCTCCACTTT

j_gene: TRBJ2-7
abundance: .
d_gene: .
v_gene: TRBV11-2
CDR3aa: CASSVKGPYEQYF
CDR3nt: TGTGCCAGCAGCGTAAAAGGACCCTACGAGCAGTACTTC

j_gene: TRBJ2-1
abundance: .
d_gene: TRBD2
v_gene: TRBV27
CDR3aa: CASGGGRFSYNEQFF
CDR3nt: TGTGCCTCGGGCGGCGGGAGATTTTCCTACAATGAGCAGTTCTTC

j_gene: TRBJ2-7
abundance: .
d_gene: TRBD2
v_gene: TRBV6-5
CDR3aa: CASSRGLGSEQYF
CDR3nt: TGTGCCAGCAGCAGGGGACTAGGAAGCGAGCAGTACTTC